This is a list of T cell receptor beta chains from one sample in a study of shared clonotypes between healthy human individuals. Clones were read by immunoSEQ multiplex PCR, and TCRdb kept only the in-frame ones, dropping some. The sample has about 680,000 clones, about 91% seen once. Sequencing used naive CD8+ T cells sorted from blood. The receptors were gathered from a man between 25 and 39 years old in good health. CDR3s include the opening cysteine and the closing phenylalanine or tryptophan. A D gene is named only where the DNA matches it firmly. The size entry is marked missing in some rows and otherwise reads once, few, many or a size class.

v_gene	j_gene	abundance	d_gene	CDR3nt	CDR3aa
TRBV28	TRBJ2-7	-	TRBD2	TGTGCCAGCAGCCCTCCGGGCAGGGGTCGGAGCGGGAGGACCTACGAGCAGTACTTC	CASSPPGRGRSGRTYEQYF
TRBV5-1	TRBJ1-1	-	TRBD1	TGCGCCAGCAGCTTGGAACAGGGGAGTTTGTACACTGAAGCTTTCTTT	CASSLEQGSLYTEAFF
TRBV4-1	TRBJ2-7	-	TRBD1	TGCGCCAGCAGTTGGACAGGGATGAACGAGCAGTACTTC	CASSWTGMNEQYF
TRBV27	TRBJ2-3	-	TRBD2	TGTGCCAGCAGCCTCGGAGCGGGGAGCACAGATACGCAGTATTTT	CASSLGAGSTDTQYF
TRBV28	TRBJ2-1	-	-	TGTGCCAGCAGAGACGCGACTAGTATCTCCTACAATGAGCAGTTCTTC	CASRDATSISYNEQFF
TRBV5-1	TRBJ2-1	-	-	TGCGCCAGCAGTGCTTTGGGGCTGGATCAGCAGTTCTTC	CASSALGLDQQFF
TRBV28	TRBJ2-1	-	TRBD2	TGTGCCAGCAGTTTAGGCGGGAGCGGAAATGAGCAGTTCTTC	CASSLGGSGNEQFF
TRBV2	TRBJ2-5	once	TRBD1	TGTGCCAGCGTACCCGGGACAGGGTTTCGCCAAGAGACCCAGTACTTC	CASVPGTGFRQETQYF
TRBV4-2	TRBJ2-7	-	-	TGTGCCAGCAGCCAATACGGCCATGGCGGTGAGCAGTACTTC	CASSQYGHGGEQYF
TRBV25-1	TRBJ2-2	-	-	TGTGCCAGCAGTGAATTTGGGCCGGTTCGCGGCACCGGGGAGCTGTTTTTT	CASSEFGPVRGTGELFF
TRBV27	TRBJ2-5	-	-	TGTGCCAGCAGATCCTTAAATCAAGAGACCCAGTACTTC	CASRSLNQETQYF
TRBV27	TRBJ2-7	-	-	TGTGCCAGCAGCATGTTAGGGGACGAGCAGTACTTC	CASSMLGDEQYF
TRBV6-6	TRBJ2-2	few	-	TGTGCCAGCAGTCTCGAAAGGGAGAACACCGGGGAGCTGTTTTTT	CASSLERENTGELFF
TRBV7-9	TRBJ1-2	-	-	TGTGCCAGCAGGCCGGGATCTGACTATGGCTACACCTTC	CASRPGSDYGYTF
TRBV4-3	TRBJ1-5	-	TRBD1	TGCGCCAGCAGCCAAGATACCGGGACAGGGGGCCTTTACAATCAGCCCCAGCATTTT	CASSQDTGTGGLYNQPQHF
TRBV5-1	TRBJ2-1	-	-	TGCGCCAGCAGCTTGACATACCGGGGGTCGTCCTACAATGAGCAGTTCTTC	CASSLTYRGSSYNEQFF
TRBV2	TRBJ2-1	-	-	TGTGCCAGCGAATCCTCCTACAATGAGCAGTTCTTC	CASESSYNEQFF
TRBV14	TRBJ2-7	-	-	TGTGCCAGCAGCCAAGTTATCGGCTACGAGCAGTACTTC	CASSQVIGYEQYF
TRBV19	TRBJ1-5	-	-	TGTGCCAGTAGTATAGGCAGGGGACACAATCAGCCCCAGCATTTT	CASSIGRGHNQPQHF
TRBV11-2	TRBJ1-1	-	-	TGTGCCAGCAGCTTAGTCCCCTCGAACACTGAAGCTTTCTTT	CASSLVPSNTEAFF
TRBV5-6	TRBJ1-5	few	-	TGTGCCAGCAGCTTGACCAATCAGCCCCAGCATTTT	CASSLTNQPQHF
TRBV27	TRBJ2-1	-	-	TGTGCCAGCAGCCCTATAGGGGATGAGCAGTTCTTC	CASSPIGDEQFF